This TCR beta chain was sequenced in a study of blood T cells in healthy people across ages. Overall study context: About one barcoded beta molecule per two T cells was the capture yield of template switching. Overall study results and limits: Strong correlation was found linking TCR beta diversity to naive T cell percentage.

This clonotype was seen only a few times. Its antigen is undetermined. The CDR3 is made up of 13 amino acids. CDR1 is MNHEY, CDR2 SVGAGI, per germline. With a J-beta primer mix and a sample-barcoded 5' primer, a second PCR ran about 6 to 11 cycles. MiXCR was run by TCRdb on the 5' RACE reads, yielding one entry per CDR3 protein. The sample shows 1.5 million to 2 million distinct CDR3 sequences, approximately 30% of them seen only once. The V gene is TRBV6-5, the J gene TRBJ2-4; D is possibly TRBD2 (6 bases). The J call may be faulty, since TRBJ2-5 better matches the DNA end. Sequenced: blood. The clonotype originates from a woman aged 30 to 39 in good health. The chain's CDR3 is CASSYGTRETQYF. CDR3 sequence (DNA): TGTGCCAGCAGTTACGGGACTCGGGAGACCCAGTACTTC.